Presented here are 17 T cell receptor beta chains from one specimen sequenced in a study of T cell changes during pregnancy in multiple sclerosis. Profiled with immunoSEQ multiplex PCR; TCRdb holds only in-frame clones, not every one. The sample has 40,000 to 55,000 clones; roughly 89% are singletons. The source material was CD4+ T cells from peripheral blood mononuclear cells, sampled in the first trimester of pregnancy. These receptors originate from a female donor with multiple sclerosis, enrolled in a pregnancy study.

The rearrangement joins TRBV7-8 to TRBJ2-2; TRBD1 agrees at 7 bases. J lost 1 base, V lost 5 bases, and 4 bases had no gene match. The CDR3 totals 15 residues. Germline V gene sequence: CDR1 SGHVS, CDR2 FQNEAQ. The CDR3 coding sequence is TGTGCCAGCAGCCTAAACAGGGGGAACACCGGGGAGCTGTTTTTT. Its protein is CASSLNRGNTGELFF.

The V call is TRBV29-1, the J call TRBJ2-1; 7 nucleotides agree with TRBD2. V shed 4 bases and J 0 bases; nucleotides not matched to a gene: 6. The CDR3 contains 15 residues. Germline CDR1 and CDR2: SQVTM and ANQGSEA. The CDR3 nucleotides read TGCAGCGTTGCGGGAGGCTTCGGCTCCTACAATGAGCAGTTCTTC. It is translated as CSVAGGFGSYNEQFF.

This chain links TRBV7-2 with TRBJ1-3; perhaps TRBD1 as D (5 bases). The CDR3 consists of 14 residues. From germline, CDR1 is SGHTA and CDR2 FQGNSA. V was trimmed by 5 bases and J by 2 bases, leaving 10 bases between them. CDR3 nucleotides: TGTGCCAGCAGCGACGGGGGGACTGGAAACACCATATATTTT. This encodes CASSDGGTGNTIYF.

The J gene is TRBJ2-2, the V gene TRBV6-4, with 7 bases matching TRBD2. J was trimmed by 1 base and V by 0 bases; bases with no gene match: 8. Germline CDR1 reads MRHNA; CDR2 reads SNTAGT. This CDR3 has 18 amino acids. CDR3 sequence reads: CASSDSPVASGNTGELFF. The CDR3 coding sequence is TGTGCCAGCAGTGACTCCCCCGTGGCTAGCGGGAACACCGGGGAGCTGTTTTTT.

The V gene is TRBV7-9, the J gene TRBJ2-1; D uncertain. CDR3 size: 13 residues. Trimming took 0 bases from V and 6 from J, leaving 6 bases between them. Looked up from germline, CDR1 is SEHNR and CDR2 is FQNEAQ (reference sequence). The CDR3 here is CASSLAIGNEQFF. The DNA of the CDR3 is TGTGCCAGCAGCTTAGCGATCGGCAATGAGCAGTTCTTC.

V gene TRBV5-5 combines with J gene TRBJ2-7; the D gene is possibly TRBD1 (6 bases). The ends were cut back, 2 bases at V and 2 bases at J, with 11 bases in the middle. Germline CDR1 and CDR2: SGHKS and YYEKEE (reference sequence). The CDR3 has 14 residues. CDR3 DNA sequence: TGTGCCAGCAGCTTACAGGGTTGGACCTACGAGCAGTACTTC. The encoded protein is CASSLQGWTYEQYF.

The V and J genes are TRBV5-1 and TRBJ2-3; 14 nucleotides agree with TRBD2. This CDR3 is 17 amino acids long. In germline, CDR1 is SGHRS, CDR2 YFSETQ. J gave up 4 bases and V 2 bases, and 6 bases lay outside the gene matches. The CDR3 coding sequence is TGCGCCAGCAGCTTTGGGACTAGCGGGAGTGGCGCAGATACGCAGTATTTT. Protein sequence: CASSFGTSGSGADTQYF.

V gene TRBV4-2 combines with J gene TRBJ2-3; TRBD2 matches at 13 bases. With V trimmed by 2 bases and J by 2 bases, 10 bases remained unmatched. The V gene's germline CDR1 is LGHNA and CDR2 YNFKEQ. The CDR3 runs 19 residues. CDR3 bases: TGTGCCAGCAGCCAACGCATGACCGGGACTAGCGGGGCCACAGATACGCAGTATTTT. It specifies CASSQRMTGTSGATDTQYF.

The table lists this clone with a count of one. The chain recombines TRBV5-1 with TRBJ2-1, with TRBD2 matching 7 bases. The CDR3 is 16 residues long. The germline CDR1 and CDR2 sequences are SGHRS and YFSETQ. J was trimmed by 3 bases and V by 4 bases; bases with no gene match: 10. CDR3 loop: CASSLNPTSFYNEQFF. In nucleotides, the CDR3 is TGCGCCAGCAGCCTGAACCCGACTAGCTTCTACAATGAGCAGTTCTTC. The full variable domain, its missing parts supplied by reference TRBV5-1 and TRBJ2-1, is KAGVTQTPRYLIKTRGQQVTLSCSPISGHRSVSWYQQTPGQGLQFLFEYFSETQRNKGNFPGRFSGRQFSNSRSEMNVSTLELGDSALYLCASSLNPTSFYNEQFFGPGTRLTVL.

The V gene is TRBV6-1, the J gene TRBJ1-5, with D tentatively TRBD1 (6 bases). Trimming left V 7 bases short and J 6 bases short, with 16 bases between. Germline V gene lookup returns CDR1 MNHNS and CDR2 SASEGT. CDR3 length equals 14 residues. Here the CDR3 DNA reads TGTGCCAGCAAATTGGGGGCAGTCCCTCAGCCCCAGCATTTT. It yields the protein CASKLGAVPQPQHF.

This rearrangement joins TRBV12-5 to TRBJ1-5, with D hard to call. Trimming cost V 2 bases and J 7 bases, with 12 bases left between them. The CDR3 length is 14 residues. Looked up from germline, CDR1 is LGHNT and CDR2 is FRNRAP. Here the CDR3 reads CASGLRTGFQPQHF. CDR3 bases: TGTGCTAGTGGTTTGAGAACGGGATTCCAGCCCCAGCATTTT. Supplemented by reference TRBV12-5 and TRBJ1-5, the full variable domain reads DARVTQTPRHKVTEMGQEVTMRCQPILGHNTVFWYRQTMMQGLELLAYFRNRAPLDDSGMPKDRFSAEMPDATLATLKIQPSEPRDSAVYFCASGLRTGFQPQHFGDGTRLSIL.

This chain uses TRBV7-9 with TRBJ1-2, with 10 bases lining up with TRBD1. Germline V gene sequence: CDR1 SEHNR, CDR2 FQNEAQ (reference sequence). V gave up 9 bases and J gave up 4 bases; unmatched junction bases: 8. The CDR3 length is 14 residues. The CDR3 loop is CASSSGTGVYGYTF. CDR3 sequence (DNA): TGTGCCAGTTCTTCCGGGACAGGGGTCTATGGCTACACCTTC.

The J gene is TRBJ2-7, the V gene TRBV30, with 10 bases aligning to TRBD1. V was clipped by 2 bases and J by 6 bases; unmatched bases: 4. CDR1 is GTSNPN and CDR2 is SVGIG in the germline V gene (reference sequence). CDR3 size: 13 residues. Here the CDR3 DNA reads TGTGCCTGGAGTCGGGACAGGGGCCTCGAGCAGTACTTC. Protein product: CAWSRDRGLEQYF.

The V and J genes are TRBV30 and TRBJ1-4; TRBD1 matches 7 bases. The V gene end was trimmed by 4 bases and the J gene end by 4 bases; junction bases not matched to a gene: 3. There are 13 residues in the CDR3. Germline V lookup: CDR1 GTSNPN, CDR2 SVGIG (reference sequence). In DNA form, the CDR3 reads TGTGCCTGGAAGACAGGGATTAATGAAAAACTGTTTTTT. This encodes CAWKTGINEKLFF. Full variable domain (missing parts from reference TRBV30 and TRBJ1-4): SQTIHQWPATLVQPVGSPLSLECTVEGTSNPNLYWYRQAAGRGLQLLFYSVGIGQISSEVPQNLSASRPQDRQFILSSKKLLLSDSGFYLCAWKTGINEKLFFGSGTQLSVL.

The V call is TRBV6-1, the J call TRBJ2-7, with 11 bases identical to TRBD2. Germline CDR1 reads MNHNS; CDR2 reads SASEGT. V gave up 8 bases and J gave up 2 bases; unmatched junction bases: 5. The CDR3 has 14 amino acids. The CDR3, as DNA: TGTGCCAGCCTAGGACTAGCGGGCCCCTACGAGCAGTACTTC. Its translation is CASLGLAGPYEQYF.

In the case of this clone: Other DNA sequences of this sample code for an identical CDR3. This sequence joins TRBV30 and TRBJ1-5; 7 bases match TRBD1. Germline-derived CDR1 and CDR2 are GTSNPN and SVGIG (reference sequence). The CDR3 extends over 16 amino acids. The junction had 8 bases not matched to a gene; V was cut back by 2 bases and J by 1 base. CDR3 sequence: CAWSPETGRSNQPQHF. As DNA, the CDR3 is TGTGCCTGGAGTCCAGAGACAGGGAGGAGCAATCAGCCCCAGCATTTT.

The J gene is TRBJ2-3, the V gene TRBV13; 8 nucleotides match TRBD1. The CDR3 is 16 amino acids. V shed 4 bases, J shed 3 bases, and the junction held 9 bases outside the gene matches. Germline CDR1 and CDR2: PRHDT and FYEKMQ (reference sequence). This CDR3 is CASSSWTGSTTDTQYF. In DNA form, the CDR3 reads TGTGCCAGCAGCTCTTGGACAGGGTCCACTACAGATACGCAGTATTTT.